A selection of T cell receptor beta chains follows, all from one sample in a study of blood T cell repertoires in COVID-19. The assay was immunoSEQ multiplex PCR, and TCRdb's table has in-frame clones only and misses some. The table lists 80,000 to 100,000 clones, 80% of them singletons. Sequencing was carried out using peripheral blood. The receptors originated from a human donor in a cohort sampled during active COVID-19. The CDR3 runs from the conserved cysteine through the conserved F or W. A D gene is named only where the DNA matches it firmly. Some rows have no size entry. The others give once, few or many, or a class for an expanded clone.

J gene: TRBJ2-2; D gene: TRBD2; clone size: .; V gene: TRBV7-9; CDR3 DNA: TGTGGACTAGCGGGCTACACCGGGGAGCTGTTTTTT; CDR3 protein: CGLAGYTGELFF
J gene: TRBJ2-7; D gene: TRBD2; clone size: .; V gene: TRBV27; CDR3 DNA: TGTGCCACCCAACCACTAGCGGGACTCTACGAGCAGTACTTC; CDR3 protein: CATQPLAGLYEQYF
J gene: TRBJ1-1; D gene: TRBD1; clone size: .; V gene: TRBV4-2; CDR3 DNA: TGTGCCAGCAGCCAAGCATCCCAGGGGGCATTTTTGGGTTCTGAAGCTTTCTTT; CDR3 protein: CASSQASQGAFLGSEAFF
J gene: TRBJ1-4; D gene: TRBD1; clone size: .; V gene: TRBV28; CDR3 DNA: TGTGCCAGCAGTTTTCACAGGGGGAGGAATGAAAAACTGTTTTTT; CDR3 protein: CASSFHRGRNEKLFF
J gene: TRBJ2-7; D gene: TRBD2; clone size: .; V gene: TRBV27; CDR3 DNA: TGTGCCAGCAGTCTGTGGGGTCGGGCTAGCGGGAGTATGGACTACGAGCAGTACTTC; CDR3 protein: CASSLWGRASGSMDYEQYF
J gene: TRBJ2-2; D gene: TRBD1; clone size: few; V gene: TRBV27; CDR3 DNA: TGTGCCAGCAGACGACAGGGTGGTACCGGGGAGCTGTTTTTT; CDR3 protein: CASRRQGGTGELFF
J gene: TRBJ2-3; D gene: .; clone size: once; V gene: TRBV2; CDR3 DNA: TGTGCCAGCGGAGCGAGCCCCGGGGGAGGTACGCAGTATTTT; CDR3 protein: CASGASPGGGTQYF
J gene: TRBJ1-2; D gene: .; clone size: once; V gene: TRBV28; CDR3 DNA: TGTGCCAGCAGTTCCCGCTATGGCTACACCTTC; CDR3 protein: CASSSRYGYTF
J gene: TRBJ2-1; D gene: TRBD1; clone size: .; V gene: TRBV24-1; CDR3 DNA: TGTGCCACCAGTGATTTTCCGGGACAGGGTCGGAATGAGCAGTTCTTC; CDR3 protein: CATSDFPGQGRNEQFF
J gene: TRBJ2-7; D gene: .; clone size: .; V gene: TRBV10-3; CDR3 DNA: TGTGCCATCAGTGAGTTTACGACTTTGGGGAGCGTCTACGAGCAGTACTTC; CDR3 protein: CAISEFTTLGSVYEQYF
J gene: TRBJ2-1; D gene: TRBD2; clone size: .; V gene: TRBV19; CDR3 DNA: TGTGCCAGTACCCCGGGACTAGGTGGTGGTGGTGAGCAGTTCTTC; CDR3 protein: CASTPGLGGGGEQFF
J gene: TRBJ2-6; D gene: .; clone size: many; V gene: TRBV15; CDR3 DNA: TGTGCCACCAGAGCATCCCGCTCTGGGGCCAACGTCCTGACTTTC; CDR3 protein: CATRASRSGANVLTF
J gene: TRBJ2-7; D gene: TRBD1; clone size: .; V gene: TRBV28; CDR3 DNA: TGTGCCAGCAGTTTCTTACGGGACAGTACCTACGAGCAGTACTTC; CDR3 protein: CASSFLRDSTYEQYF
J gene: TRBJ2-3; D gene: TRBD2; clone size: .; V gene: TRBV5-1; CDR3 DNA: TGCGCCAGCAGCTTGGAGACTAGCGCTTCCCCAGATACGCAGTATTTT; CDR3 protein: CASSLETSASPDTQYF
J gene: TRBJ1-6; D gene: .; clone size: .; V gene: TRBV24-1; CDR3 DNA: TGTGCCACCAGTGATTCCCGTTTATCGGATTCACCCCTCCACTTT; CDR3 protein: CATSDSRLSDSPLHF
J gene: TRBJ2-7; D gene: TRBD1; clone size: .; V gene: TRBV9; CDR3 DNA: TGTGCCAGCAGCCCGTGGGACAGGGCCTACGAGCAGTACTTC; CDR3 protein: CASSPWDRAYEQYF
J gene: TRBJ2-5; D gene: .; clone size: .; V gene: TRBV29-1; CDR3 DNA: TGCAGCGTTTCCTCAGGGCAAGAGACCCAGTACTTC; CDR3 protein: CSVSSGQETQYF
J gene: TRBJ1-2; D gene: TRBD1; clone size: few; V gene: TRBV6-5; CDR3 DNA: TGTGCCAGCAGGGGGACAGGAGCGGGCTACACCTTC; CDR3 protein: CASRGTGAGYTF
J gene: TRBJ2-7; D gene: TRBD2; clone size: few; V gene: TRBV25-1; CDR3 DNA: TGTGCCAGCAGTGAATACGAGCGGGAGGCGGGCGAGCAGTACTTC; CDR3 protein: CASSEYEREAGEQYF
J gene: TRBJ2-7; D gene: .; clone size: few; V gene: TRBV5-8; CDR3 DNA: TGTGCCAGCAGCTTGCGCTACGAGCAGTACTTC; CDR3 protein: CASSLRYEQYF
J gene: TRBJ2-3; D gene: .; clone size: once; V gene: TRBV3-1/TRBV3-2; CDR3 DNA: TGTGCCAGCAGCCAAGCTAGGTCCCTTAGCACAGATACGCAGTATTTT; CDR3 protein: CASSQARSLSTDTQYF
J gene: TRBJ2-4; D gene: .; clone size: .; V gene: TRBV2; CDR3 DNA: TGTGCCAGCAGTGAGGGGACACGCGCCAAAAACATTCAGTACTTC; CDR3 protein: CASSEGTRAKNIQYF
J gene: TRBJ2-6; D gene: TRBD1; clone size: .; V gene: TRBV7-8; CDR3 DNA: TGTGCCAGCAGCTTAGTAAGGACAGGCCCTGGGGCCAACGTCCTGACTTTC; CDR3 protein: CASSLVRTGPGANVLTF
J gene: TRBJ1-2; D gene: TRBD1; clone size: .; V gene: TRBV12-3/TRBV12-4; CDR3 DNA: TGTGCCAGCAGGCGAACAGGGGTGGCTGGCTACACCTTC; CDR3 protein: CASRRTGVAGYTF
J gene: TRBJ1-5; D gene: .; clone size: .; V gene: TRBV6-6; CDR3 DNA: TGTGCCAGCAGTTATCCAGGGGAAAATCAGCCCCAGCATTTT; CDR3 protein: CASSYPGENQPQHF
J gene: TRBJ2-7; D gene: .; clone size: .; V gene: TRBV28; CDR3 DNA: TGTGCCAGCAGTTCGGCGGGCTACGAGCAGTACTTC; CDR3 protein: CASSSAGYEQYF
J gene: TRBJ1-5; D gene: TRBD1; clone size: once; V gene: TRBV9; CDR3 DNA: TGTGCCAGCAGCGGACCAGGACAGGGTGATCAGCCCCAGCATTTT; CDR3 protein: CASSGPGQGDQPQHF
J gene: TRBJ2-2; D gene: TRBD1; clone size: .; V gene: TRBV11-2; CDR3 DNA: TGTGCCAGCAGCCCTACAGGGGGCGGGGAGCTGTTTTTT; CDR3 protein: CASSPTGGGELFF
J gene: TRBJ1-6; D gene: .; clone size: .; V gene: TRBV11-2; CDR3 DNA: TGTGCCAGCAGCTCTTCCCCAGGGGCGAGTCCTTCACCCCTCCACTTT; CDR3 protein: CASSSSPGASPSPLHF
J gene: TRBJ2-7; D gene: .; clone size: .; V gene: TRBV12-3/TRBV12-4; CDR3 DNA: TGTGCCAGCAGCAGGGGGACTTACTACGAGCAGTACTTC; CDR3 protein: CASSRGTYYEQYF
J gene: TRBJ1-6; D gene: .; clone size: .; V gene: TRBV30; CDR3 DNA: TGTGCCTGGAGATTAACCGGGTTTAATTCACCCCTCCACTTT; CDR3 protein: CAWRLTGFNSPLHF
J gene: TRBJ2-1; D gene: TRBD2; clone size: .; V gene: TRBV7-2; CDR3 DNA: TGTGCCAGCAGCTTAGTGCTAGCGGCTGAGCAGTTCTTC; CDR3 protein: CASSLVLAAEQFF
J gene: TRBJ2-7; D gene: .; clone size: once; V gene: TRBV18; CDR3 DNA: TGTGCCAGCTCACCGAGGCTAGGCTCCTACGAGCAGTACTTC; CDR3 protein: CASSPRLGSYEQYF
J gene: TRBJ2-1; D gene: TRBD2; clone size: .; V gene: TRBV11-2; CDR3 DNA: TGTGCCAGCAGTCCCCGGGACAGGGGGTCGGGGGGGACTAGCGGGAGGTCCTACAATGAGCAGTTCTTC; CDR3 protein: CASSPRDRGSGGTSGRSYNEQFF
J gene: TRBJ1-3; D gene: TRBD1; clone size: .; V gene: TRBV7-7; CDR3 DNA: TGTGCCAGCAGCTTAGTCCGACAGGGACGCTCTGGAAACACCATATATTTT; CDR3 protein: CASSLVRQGRSGNTIYF
J gene: TRBJ2-7; D gene: TRBD1; clone size: .; V gene: TRBV28; CDR3 DNA: TGTGCCAGCAGTTTAGGGGACAGGGCCTACGAGCAGTACTTC; CDR3 protein: CASSLGDRAYEQYF
J gene: TRBJ2-1; D gene: TRBD2; clone size: .; V gene: TRBV7-2; CDR3 DNA: TGTGCCAGCAGCTTAGTCGGGAGGTACAATGAGCAGTTCTTC; CDR3 protein: CASSLVGRYNEQFF
J gene: TRBJ2-7; D gene: .; clone size: .; V gene: TRBV7-6; CDR3 DNA: TGTGCCAGCAGCTCGGGACTCGAAGGCGAGCAGTACTTC; CDR3 protein: CASSSGLEGEQYF
J gene: TRBJ2-7; D gene: .; clone size: .; V gene: TRBV27; CDR3 DNA: TGTGCCAGCAGTCAGCGAGACTCCTACGAGCAGTACTTC; CDR3 protein: CASSQRDSYEQYF
J gene: TRBJ1-5; D gene: TRBD1; clone size: .; V gene: TRBV27; CDR3 DNA: TGTGCCAGCAGTCCGGGGCAGGGGGATCAGCCCCAGCATTTT; CDR3 protein: CASSPGQGDQPQHF
J gene: TRBJ2-7; D gene: .; clone size: .; V gene: TRBV10-3; CDR3 DNA: TGTGCCATCAGTGGTGGGCAGGGAAACGAGCAGTACTTC; CDR3 protein: CAISGGQGNEQYF
J gene: TRBJ1-1; D gene: .; clone size: once; V gene: TRBV9; CDR3 DNA: TGTGCCAGCAGCGTGCAGGGTTTGGTGAACACTGAAGCTTTCTTT; CDR3 protein: CASSVQGLVNTEAFF
J gene: TRBJ1-1; D gene: .; clone size: .; V gene: TRBV3-1/TRBV3-2; CDR3 DNA: TGTGCCAGCAGCCAACAGATGAACACTGAAGCTTTCTTT; CDR3 protein: CASSQQMNTEAFF
J gene: TRBJ1-1; D gene: .; clone size: .; V gene: TRBV6-5; CDR3 DNA: TGTGCCAGCAGTTACTCGAGGGGGAACACTGAAGTTTTCTTT; CDR3 protein: CASSYSRGNTEVFF
J gene: TRBJ2-3; D gene: .; clone size: .; V gene: TRBV7-2; CDR3 DNA: TGTGCCAGCAGCTTAGAGGACTCCGTGTCTACGCAGTATTTT; CDR3 protein: CASSLEDSVSTQYF
J gene: TRBJ2-7; D gene: .; clone size: .; V gene: TRBV15; CDR3 DNA: TGTGCCACCAGCAGAGAAGCGGGCGTGAGCTCCTACGAGCAGTACTTC; CDR3 protein: CATSREAGVSSYEQYF
J gene: TRBJ1-1; D gene: TRBD1; clone size: .; V gene: TRBV6-5; CDR3 DNA: TGTGCCAGCAGTCTACCTACAGGGGTTGGAACTGAAGCTTTCTTT; CDR3 protein: CASSLPTGVGTEAFF
J gene: TRBJ2-1; D gene: TRBD2; clone size: .; V gene: TRBV27; CDR3 DNA: TGTGCCAGCAGTATCTACGGACTAGCGGGAAGGGATGAGCAGTTCTTC; CDR3 protein: CASSIYGLAGRDEQFF
J gene: TRBJ2-7; D gene: TRBD1; clone size: .; V gene: TRBV19; CDR3 DNA: TGTGCCAGTAGTATAGACTCAACCGGGACAGGGGTCTACGAGCAGTACTTC; CDR3 protein: CASSIDSTGTGVYEQYF
J gene: TRBJ1-2; D gene: .; clone size: few; V gene: TRBV3-1/TRBV3-2; CDR3 DNA: TGTGCCAGCAGCCAAGGAGGTGCGGGCTACACCTTC; CDR3 protein: CASSQGGAGYTF
J gene: TRBJ2-7; D gene: TRBD1; clone size: few; V gene: TRBV5-6; CDR3 DNA: TGTGCCAGCAGCTTGGGTCAGGGGGCTTACGAGCAGTACTTC; CDR3 protein: CASSLGQGAYEQYF
J gene: TRBJ2-2; D gene: .; clone size: .; V gene: TRBV9; CDR3 DNA: TGTGCCAGCAGCGTAGAGGGGGAAAACGGGGAGCTGTTTTTT; CDR3 protein: CASSVEGENGELFF
J gene: TRBJ1-5; D gene: .; clone size: .; V gene: TRBV10-3; CDR3 DNA: TGTGCCATCAGTGAAGATCAGGATCAGCCCCAGCATTTT; CDR3 protein: CAISEDQDQPQHF